Shown below are 32 T cell receptor beta chains from a single sample sequenced in a study of T cells in localized non-small cell lung cancer. Profiled with immunoSEQ multiplex PCR; TCRdb holds only in-frame clones, not every one. The sample yields 26,000 or so clones, less than 90% seen once. The material was peripheral blood, obtained before any cancer treatment. The receptors originated from a female donor of 60 years or more with stage II squamous cell lung carcinoma.

The gene calls are TRBV28 and TRBJ1-3, with 7 nucleotides matching TRBD1. The germline CDR1 and CDR2 sequences are MDHEN and SYDVKM. The junction had 5 bases not matched to a gene; V was cut back by 7 bases and J by 2 bases. The CDR3 loop spans 14 amino acids. DNA for the CDR3: TGTGCCAGCACCCAAGGACAGGCTGGAAACACCATATATTTT. Protein sequence: CASTQGQAGNTIYF.

The V call is TRBV30, the J call TRBJ1-3, with D perhaps TRBD1 (5 bases). Germline-derived CDR1 and CDR2 are GTSNPN and SVGIG (reference sequence). CDR3 length: 17 amino acids. With 2 bases removed from V and 0 bases from J, the gap between germline ends came to 17 bases. The CDR3: CAWSRGLSSFSGNTIYF. The CDR3 DNA reads as TGTGCCTGGAGTCGGGGCCTATCTTCTTTCTCTGGAAACACCATATATTTT.

The CDR3 region has the DNA TGTGCCAGCAGGATACAGGGTTCTGGGGCCAACGTCCTGACTTTC. Translated, it gives CASRIQGSGANVLTF. This chain joins TRBV2 and TRBJ2-6, with D possibly TRBD1 on 6 matching bases. Trimming took 6 bases from V and 1 from J, leaving 10 bases between them. The germline V gene has CDR1 SNHLY and CDR2 FYNNEI. This CDR3 region has 15 residues.

The chain links TRBV7-8 to TRBJ1-4; 8 bases are a match to TRBD1. The CDR3 has 15 residues. With 5 bases clipped from V and 5 bases from J, the junction kept 7 bases outside the gene matches. CDR1 and CDR2 from the germline V gene are SGHVS and FQNEAQ. The chain's CDR3 is CASSLDRQGNEKLFF. CDR3 bases: TGTGCCAGCAGCCTAGACAGACAGGGGAATGAAAAACTGTTTTTT.

The chain joins TRBV5-6 to TRBJ1-1; 9 nucleotides match TRBD1. Germline CDR1 SGHDT, CDR2 YYEEEE. V was clipped by 4 bases and J by 1 base; unmatched bases: 5. The CDR3 is 15 amino acids. In nucleotides, the CDR3 is TGTGCCAGCAGCGCCCGGGACAGGGCGAACACTGAAGCTTTCTTT. Its translation: CASSARDRANTEAFF.

The chain employs TRBV2 and TRBJ1-1, with D maybe TRBD1 (5 bases). CDR1 and CDR2 (germline): SNHLY, FYNNEI. The CDR3 is made up of 14 amino acids. V was trimmed by 7 bases and J by 2 bases, leaving 14 bases between them. As DNA, the CDR3 is TGTGCCAGCATCCGGGGGGGTCCCAACACTGAAGCTTTCTTT. This gives the protein CASIRGGPNTEAFF.

The V call is TRBV6-1, the J call TRBJ1-1; no clear D. The ends were cut back, 2 bases at V and 6 bases at J, with 10 bases in the middle. Germline V gene data show CDR1 as MNHNS and CDR2 as SASEGT. The CDR3 runs to 13 residues. The DNA for the CDR3 is TGTGCCAGCAGTGAATTTCAGGTGCCTGAAGCTTTCTTT. Translating gives CASSEFQVPEAFF.

The genes are TRBV5-6 and TRBJ2-1; possible D gene TRBD1, 6 bases. Germline CDR1 SGHDT, CDR2 YYEEEE. This CDR3 region has 14 residues. V lost 3 bases to trimming and J lost 9 bases, with 16 bases between them. Here the CDR3 DNA reads TGTGCCAGCAGCTACGGACAGCTGGGCATTGAGCAGTTCTTC. Translation gives CASSYGQLGIEQFF.

This chain links TRBV7-9 with TRBJ1-1; D is perhaps TRBD1 (6 bases). CDR1 and CDR2 from the germline V gene are SEHNR and FQNEAQ (reference sequence). The V end lost 1 base, the J end lost 1 base, and 7 bases lay between the germline ends. The CDR3 covers 14 residues. CDR3 nucleotides: TGTGCCAGCAGCTTAGAGGGGGGGAACACTGAAGCTTTCTTT. Protein product: CASSLEGGNTEAFF.

There are a few counts of this clone. The chain uses TRBV18 and TRBJ2-5; the match to TRBD2 covers 12 bases. With 6 bases clipped from V and 1 base from J, the junction kept 9 bases outside the gene matches. The CDR3 is 17 residues long. Germline V gene lookup returns CDR1 KGHSH and CDR2 LQKENI. The CDR3 region is CASSPGWTSGTQETQYF. The DNA of the CDR3 is TGTGCCAGCTCCCCAGGGTGGACTAGCGGGACCCAAGAGACCCAGTACTTC.

This chain uses TRBV7-2 with TRBJ2-3; 8 positions match TRBD2. Trimming at V came to 5 bases and at J to 7 bases, leaving 14 bases not matched to a gene. CDR1 SGHTA and CDR2 FQGNSA come from the germline V gene. The CDR3 sequence is 16 residues long. The CDR3 DNA sequence: TGTGCCAGCAGCCCCAACGGTATCGGGGGGGCTAATACGCAGTATTTT. Amino acids: CASSPNGIGGANTQYF.

V usage is TRBV10-3 and J usage is TRBJ2-3; TRBD1 is a possible D gene (5 bases). Trimming left V 3 bases short and J 2 bases short, with 6 bases between. The CDR3 runs to 13 residues. The germline V gene has CDR1 ENHRY and CDR2 SYGVKD. The CDR3 region is CAISEGATDTQYF. In DNA, the CDR3 is TGTGCCATCAGTGAAGGGGCCACAGATACGCAGTATTTT.

The chain has TRBV5-5 and TRBJ1-5, with no clear D. The CDR3 spans 14 residues. Germline V CDR1 and CDR2: SGHKS, YYEKEE (reference sequence). Trimming left V 3 bases short and J 2 bases short, with 9 bases between. CDR3 protein: CASSSDLGNQPQHF. The DNA for the CDR3 is TGTGCCAGCAGCTCGGACCTGGGCAATCAGCCCCAGCATTTT. The complete variable domain, with remaining parts taken from reference TRBV5-5 and TRBJ1-5, reads DAGVTQSPTHLIKTRGQQVTLRCSPISGHKSVSWYQQVLGQGPQFIFQYYEKEERGRGNFPDRFSARQFPNYSSELNVNALLLGDSALYLCASSSDLGNQPQHFGDGTRLSIL.

The rearrangement joins TRBV5-8 to TRBJ1-5; a weak D match, TRBD1 (5 bases). The CDR3 loop spans 16 amino acids. V lost 4 bases and J 5 bases, leaving 19 bases between the germline ends. Germline V lookup: CDR1 SGHTS, CDR2 YDEGEE. As DNA, the CDR3 is TGTGCCAGCAGCCTGTGGACAACGGGGCCCGATCAGCCCCAGCATTTT. This translates into CASSLWTTGPDQPQHF. The variable domain in full, with the rest retrieved from reference TRBV5-8 and TRBJ1-5, is EAGVTQSPTHLIKTRGQQATLRCSPISGHTSVYWYQQALGLGLQFLLWYDEGEERNRGNFPPRFSGRQFPNYSSELNVNALELEDSALYLCASSLWTTGPDQPQHFGDGTRLSIL.

CDR3 sequence (DNA): TGTGCCAGCAGCCTAGCCGGGACAGGGGTATTCGAGCAGTACTTC. This encodes CASSLAGTGVFEQYF. The V and J genes are TRBV11-2 and TRBJ2-7, with 10 positions matching TRBD1. Germline V gene lookup returns CDR1 SGHAT and CDR2 FQNNGV. CDR3 length: 15 residues. Trimming cost V 5 bases and J 6 bases; bases outside gene matches: 10.

The chain carries TRBV10-1 and TRBJ2-1; tentatively, D is TRBD1 (6 bases). The CDR3 has 14 amino acids. Germline V CDR1 and CDR2: WNHNN, SYGVQD (reference sequence). V was shortened by 5 bases and J by 0 bases, with 8 bases between the two germline ends. The CDR3 DNA reads TGCGCCAGCAGTCCGGGACACTCCTACAATGAGCAGTTCTTC. Its translation: CASSPGHSYNEQFF.

The J gene is TRBJ1-5, the V gene TRBV19; 7 bases match TRBD1. Germline values: CDR1 LNHDA, CDR2 SQIVND (reference sequence). V trimming: 5 bases; J trimming: 6 bases; junction bases outside the gene matches: 4. There are 13 residues in the CDR3. CDR3: CASSPDRVQPQHF. CDR3 nucleotides: TGTGCCAGTAGTCCAGACAGGGTTCAGCCCCAGCATTTT.

This chain uses TRBV7-2 with TRBJ1-2, with D unresolved. Germline lookup yields CDR1 SGHTA and CDR2 FQGNSA. The CDR3 totals 15 residues. Trimming took 5 bases from V and 4 from J, leaving 17 bases between them. The CDR3 DNA sequence: TGTGCCAGCAGCCCGAGGGAGGGTCCTCTCTATGGCTACACCTTC. This gives the protein CASSPREGPLYGYTF.

V is TRBV7-2 and J is TRBJ1-5; tentatively, D is TRBD1 (6 bases). CDR3 length: 13 amino acids. With 4 bases removed from V and 6 bases from J, the gap between germline ends came to 10 bases. Germline CDR1 is SGHTA and CDR2 is FQGNSA. CDR3 loop: CASSSQGGQPQHF. The CDR3 DNA reads as TGTGCCAGCAGCTCACAGGGCGGTCAGCCCCAGCATTTT.

CDR3 amino acids: CASSQRTGDEAFF. The CDR3 region has the DNA TGTGCCAGTAGTCAAAGGACAGGGGATGAAGCTTTCTTT. The chain combines TRBV19 with TRBJ1-1; 9 bases map to TRBD1. The junction had 5 bases not matched to a gene; V was cut back by 5 bases and J by 7 bases. The length of the CDR3 is 13 residues. CDR1 LNHDA and CDR2 SQIVND come from the germline V gene (reference sequence).

The genes are TRBV30 and TRBJ2-7; TRBD1 might be the D (5 bases). Germline CDR1 reads GTSNPN; CDR2 reads SVGIG (reference sequence). CDR3 size: 15 residues. The germline V and J ends were trimmed by 4 bases and 3 bases, with 19 bases remaining between them. As DNA, the CDR3 is TGTGCCTGGACTAATGACATTTCGACAGACTACGAGCAGTACTTC. Protein product: CAWTNDISTDYEQYF.

The chain recombines TRBV7-9 with TRBJ2-1; TRBD2 aligns across 11 bases. Trimming took 6 bases from V and 0 from J; bases not matched to a gene: 7. This CDR3 has 17 residues. Germline CDR1 reads SEHNR; CDR2 reads FQNEAQ (reference sequence). The CDR3 DNA sequence: TGTGCCAGCAGGGTTAGCGGGAGGGCGGGCTCCTACAATGAGCAGTTCTTC. Its translation is CASRVSGRAGSYNEQFF.

On this clone: Other DNA sequences in this sample translate to the same CDR3. The V call is TRBV27, the J call TRBJ1-4; a possible D gene is TRBD1 (6 bases). The CDR3 consists of 14 residues. V was shortened by 4 bases and J by 5 bases, with 11 bases between the two germline ends. CDR1 MNHEY and CDR2 SMNVEV come from the germline V gene (reference sequence). CDR3 residues: CASSSGQMNEKLFF. The CDR3 coding sequence is TGTGCCAGCAGTTCAGGACAGATGAATGAAAAACTGTTTTTT.

This chain joins TRBV7-6 and TRBJ2-4; D may be TRBD2 (5 bases). Germline CDR1 SGHVS, CDR2 FNYEAQ. V lost 5 bases and J 1 base, leaving 6 bases between the germline ends. The CDR3 loop spans 13 amino acids. Here the CDR3 reads CASSPGAKNIQYF. DNA for the CDR3: TGTGCCAGCAGCCCGGGGGCCAAAAACATTCAGTACTTC.

This sequence joins TRBV27 and TRBJ1-4; TRBD1 matches 8 bases. The CDR3 covers 14 residues. J gave up 5 bases and V 3 bases, and 2 bases lay outside the gene matches. The germline V gene has CDR1 MNHEY and CDR2 SMNVEV (reference sequence). CDR3 amino acids: CASSLDRVNEKLFF. The CDR3 DNA follows: TGTGCCAGCAGTTTGGACAGGGTAAATGAAAAACTGTTTTTT. Looking up the rest from reference TRBV27 and TRBJ1-4 gives the full variable domain: EAQVTQNPRYLITVTGKKLTVTCSQNMNHEYMSWYRQDPGLGLRQIYYSMNVEVTDKGDVPEGYKVSRKEKRNFPLILESPSPNQTSLYFCASSLDRVNEKLFFGSGTQLSVL.

This clone was counted between two and nine times. V gene TRBV5-1 combines with J gene TRBJ2-7, with 7 bases identical to TRBD2. This CDR3 contains 13 residues. Germline loops: CDR1 SGHRS, CDR2 YFSETQ. J lost 3 bases, V lost 1 base, and 1 base had no gene match. The CDR3 region has the DNA TGCGCCAGCAGCTTGCCGGGGGGCTACGAGCAGTACTTC. This encodes CASSLPGGYEQYF.

Here the CDR3 DNA reads TGTGCCAGCAGCCCCCAACTTGGAGGCTCACGATGGGAGACCCAGTACTTC. The encoded protein is CASSPQLGGSRWETQYF. The genes are TRBV7-9 and TRBJ2-5; maybe TRBD2 (5 bases). Germline V gene sequence: CDR1 SEHNR, CDR2 FQNEAQ (reference sequence). Trimming stripped 5 bases from V and 5 bases from J, with 24 bases between. CDR3 length equals 17 residues.

The chain uses TRBV30 and TRBJ2-7; D may match TRBD1 or TRBD2 (6 bases each). In germline, CDR1 is GTSNPN, CDR2 SVGIG (reference sequence). This CDR3 spans 18 amino acids. Trimming removed 0 bases at V and 2 bases at J, with 23 bases between. The CDR3 reads CAWSVGLALGGQTYEQYF. DNA for the CDR3: TGTGCCTGGAGTGTAGGGCTAGCTCTAGGGGGGCAGACCTACGAGCAGTACTTC.

The chain employs TRBV28 and TRBJ2-7, with 10 bases lining up with TRBD2. Germline values: CDR1 MDHEN, CDR2 SYDVKM. The CDR3 spans 15 residues. V shed 5 bases and J 6 bases; nucleotides not matched to a gene: 10. The DNA for the CDR3 is TGTGCCAGCAGTCTGTCTAGCGGGAGAAGAGGCGAGCAGTACTTC. It is translated as CASSLSSGRRGEQYF.

The gene calls are TRBV5-1 and TRBJ2-5, with TRBD1 identical over 7 bases. In germline, CDR1 is SGHRS, CDR2 YFSETQ. The CDR3 has 13 residues. Trimming cost V 3 bases and J 4 bases; bases outside gene matches: 3. CDR3 sequence: CASSSQGLETQYF. CDR3 bases: TGCGCCAGCAGCTCACAGGGGTTAGAGACCCAGTACTTC.

The rearrangement joins TRBV18 to TRBJ1-1; D unclear. Per the germline V gene, CDR1 is KGHSH and CDR2 is LQKENI. V was pared by 7 bases and J by 1 base, with 13 bases between. This CDR3 has 14 amino acids. For the CDR3, the DNA is TGTGCCAGCTTCACCAATTTGGAGAACACTGAAGCTTTCTTT. Its protein is CASFTNLENTEAFF. Together with reference TRBV18 and TRBJ1-1, the CDR3 gives the full variable domain: NAGVMQNPRHLVRRRGQEARLRCSPMKGHSHVYWYRQLPEEGLKFMVYLQKENIIDESGMPKERFSAEFPKEGPSILRIQQVVRGDSAAYFCASFTNLENTEAFFGQGTRLTVV.

The V call is TRBV11-3, the J call TRBJ2-1; 13 nucleotides agree with TRBD2. V shed 5 bases, J shed 8 bases, and the junction held 3 bases outside the gene matches. CDR1 is SGHNT and CDR2 is YENEEA in the germline V gene. CDR3 length: 14 amino acids. CDR3: CASSKGLAGDEQFF. The CDR3 DNA sequence: TGTGCCAGCAGCAAAGGACTAGCGGGAGATGAGCAGTTCTTC. Filled out from reference TRBV11-3 and TRBJ2-1, the complete variable domain reads EAGVVQSPRYKIIEKKQPVAFWCNPISGHNTLYWYLQNLGQGPELLIRYENEEAVDDSQLPKDRFSAERLKGVDSTLKIQPAELGDSAVYLCASSKGLAGDEQFFGPGTRLTVL.